The 24 T cell receptor beta chains given below trace back to one sample, sequenced in a study of blood T cell repertoires in COVID-19. Assay: immunoSEQ multiplex PCR; the TCRdb copy retains only in-frame clones and omits some. Here the sample spans approximately 88,000 clones, over 80% being singletons. Sequenced sample: peripheral blood. These receptors were taken from a woman in her 50s in a cohort sampled during active COVID-19.

The J gene is TRBJ2-3, the V gene TRBV5-1; tentative D call: TRBD1 (5 bases). This CDR3 has 15 amino acids. CDR1 SGHRS and CDR2 YFSETQ come from the germline V gene. V was clipped by 0 bases and J by 4 bases, with 12 bases between them. This CDR3 reads CASSLGQGYADTQYF. CDR3 nucleotides: TGCGCCAGCAGCTTGGGCCAGGGTTACGCAGATACGCAGTATTTT. Full variable domain (remainder filled in from reference TRBV5-1 and TRBJ2-3): KAGVTQTPRYLIKTRGQQVTLSCSPISGHRSVSWYQQTPGQGLQFLFEYFSETQRNKGNFPGRFSGRQFSNSRSEMNVSTLELGDSALYLCASSLGQGYADTQYFGPGTRLTVL.

This rearrangement joins TRBV19 to TRBJ1-4, with unresolved D. The germline V gene encodes CDR1 LNHDA and CDR2 SQIVND (reference sequence). Trimming took off 3 bases at V and 3 bases at J, with 8 bases between the two ends. The CDR3 contains 14 residues. The CDR3 DNA follows: TGTGCCAGTAGTATCGGGATGGCTAATGAAAAACTGTTTTTT. This encodes CASSIGMANEKLFF.

Remarks on this clone: The germline gene is not matched at one end of the junction; a read error may be the cause. V usage is TRBV20-1 and J usage is TRBJ1-4; TRBD1 agrees at 7 bases. Germline CDR1 reads DFQATT; CDR2 reads SNEGSKA (reference sequence). CDR3 size: 12 residues. This CDR3 is CSASQPGQRFQF. CDR3 DNA sequence: TGCAGTGCTAGTCAACCGGGACAGCGATTCCAATTT.

The chain links TRBV19 to TRBJ2-5, with 9 bases lining up with TRBD1. Germline-derived CDR1 and CDR2 are LNHDA and SQIVND (reference sequence). The CDR3 spans 15 residues. Trimming cost V 4 bases and J 1 base; bases outside gene matches: 4. The CDR3 sequence is CASSRTGDPQETQYF. CDR3 bases: TGTGCCAGTAGTAGGACAGGGGACCCCCAAGAGACCCAGTACTTC.

The chain links TRBV4-1 to TRBJ1-1; D not certain. V was trimmed by 0 bases and J by 1 base, leaving 9 bases between them. The germline V gene has CDR1 MGHRA and CDR2 YSYEKL. This CDR3 comprises 15 residues. The CDR3 is CASSQDQSWNTEAFF. Written as DNA, the CDR3 is TGCGCCAGCAGCCAAGATCAGTCTTGGAACACTGAAGCTTTCTTT.

The chain combines TRBV10-3 with TRBJ1-1; D is undetermined. CDR1 ENHRY and CDR2 SYGVKD come from the germline V gene. This CDR3 is 13 amino acids long. V lost 10 bases to trimming and J lost 3 bases, with 15 bases between them. CDR3 bases: TGTGCCACGGGAAAGAGGGATGACACTGAAGCTTTCTTT. Translation: CATGKRDDTEAFF.

V is TRBV6-6 and J is TRBJ2-1, with D unresolved. Trimming removed 6 bases from V and 0 bases from J, with 9 bases in between. The CDR3 has 14 residues. Germline V lookup: CDR1 MNHNY, CDR2 SVGAGI (reference sequence). In nucleotides, the CDR3 is TGTGCCAGCAGGGCAGGATTCTCCTACAATGAGCAGTTCTTC. Translated: CASRAGFSYNEQFF.

The rearrangement joins TRBV4-1 to TRBJ2-7; D not certain. Deletions cut 4 bases from V and 3 bases from J, with 16 bases between. CDR1 is MGHRA and CDR2 is YSYEKL in the germline V gene. The CDR3 is 15 residues long. CDR3 DNA sequence: TGCGCCAGCAGCCCTGGGCACTCCGGAAGCTACGAGCAGTACTTC. Translated, it gives CASSPGHSGSYEQYF.

The chain couples TRBV6-5 to TRBJ2-7, with D tentatively TRBD2 (5 bases). Trimming left V 8 bases short and J 6 bases short, with 17 bases between. CDR3 length: 13 residues. Germline lookup yields CDR1 MNHEY and CDR2 SVGAGI. This chain's CDR3 is CASSSPGGCEQYF. The CDR3, as DNA: TGTGCCAGCTCTAGCCCTGGCGGCTGCGAGCAGTACTTC.

CDR3 coding DNA: TGTGCCAGCAGCCAAGGCACAGGGGGTACGTATGGCTACACCTTC. The encoded protein is CASSQGTGGTYGYTF. The J gene is TRBJ1-2, the V gene TRBV3-1 (or the pseudogene TRBV3-2); TRBD1 aligns across 8 bases. The CDR3 sequence is 15 residues long. Unmatched junction bases numbered 6, after V lost 1 base and J lost 5 bases. Germline V gene data show CDR1 as LGHDT and CDR2 as YNNKEL (reference sequence).

The chain combines TRBV6-2 or TRBV6-3 with TRBJ2-5; D gene ambiguous. V was shortened by 5 bases and J by 5 bases, with 9 bases between the two germline ends. The CDR3 covers 12 residues. The germline gives CDR1 MNHEY, CDR2 SVGEGT. This CDR3 is CASSNTLETQYF. CDR3 DNA: TGTGCCAGCAGTAATACTCTGGAGACCCAGTACTTC.

This chain links TRBV21-1 with TRBJ2-1; the DNA was not compared with TRBD2, the D call given in the table. TRBV21-1 is reported as a pseudogene. The CDR3 extends over 17 amino acids. The CDR3 DNA sequence: TGTGCCAGCAGCAAATTCTTTGGACTAGCGGGAGGAAATGAGCAGTTCTTC. This gives the protein CASSKFFGLAGGNEQFF.

This chain connects TRBV12-5 to TRBJ2-5, with 9 bases fitting TRBD1. CDR1 and CDR2 (germline): LGHNT, FRNRAP. The CDR3 length is 16 residues. V trimming: 2 bases; J trimming: 1 base; junction bases outside the gene matches: 5. CDR3 sequence: CASGLYRTGAQETQYF. The DNA for the CDR3 is TGTGCTAGTGGTTTGTACAGGACAGGGGCCCAAGAGACCCAGTACTTC.

The gene calls are TRBV30 and TRBJ1-1, with D perhaps matching TRBD1 (6 bases). The V gene lost 3 bases and the J gene lost 0 bases, with 14 bases spanning the gap. This CDR3 has 15 amino acids. Germline V gene sequence: CDR1 GTSNPN, CDR2 SVGIG (reference sequence). In nucleotides, the CDR3 is TGTGCCTGGAGAGCCAACAGGGATATGAACACTGAAGCTTTCTTT. The encoded protein is CAWRANRDMNTEAFF.

This clone was seen a few times. The chain combines TRBV3-1 (or the pseudogene TRBV3-2) with TRBJ2-7; 7 nucleotides match TRBD2. The J segment lost 1 base and the V segment lost 1 base, leaving 1 base of the junction unmatched. The CDR3 totals 14 residues. Germline CDR1 and CDR2: LGHDT and YNNKEL (reference sequence). The CDR3 DNA sequence: TGTGCCAGCAGCCAAGCGGGAGGATCCTACGAGCAGTACTTC. This sequence encodes CASSQAGGSYEQYF.

The chain employs TRBV5-4 and TRBJ1-1; 7 nucleotides line up with TRBD1. The CDR3 has 13 residues. Looked up from germline, CDR1 is SGHNT and CDR2 is YYREEE (reference sequence). Unmatched junction bases numbered 2, after V lost 0 bases and J lost 6 bases. DNA of the CDR3: TGTGCCAGCAGCTTGGACAGGGGACCTGAAGCTTTCTTT. This sequence encodes CASSLDRGPEAFF.

The chain links TRBV24-1 to TRBJ2-7; 8 bases map to TRBD1. From germline, CDR1 is KGHDR and CDR2 SFDVKD. This CDR3 has 14 amino acids. J was trimmed by 2 bases and V by 6 bases; bases with no gene match: 5. In nucleotides, the CDR3 is TGTGCCACCAGTAACGGACAGGGAGCCTACGAGCAGTACTTC. It encodes CATSNGQGAYEQYF.

This rearrangement joins TRBV10-3 to TRBJ1-1, with TRBD1 matching 7 bases. Germline CDR1 reads ENHRY; CDR2 reads SYGVKD. Trimming cost V 7 bases and J 2 bases; bases outside gene matches: 7. CDR3 length equals 14 residues. CDR3 protein: CAITGDSINTEAFF. The DNA of the CDR3 is TGTGCCATCACCGGGGACAGTATTAACACTGAAGCTTTCTTT.

V and J are TRBV18 and TRBJ2-7; tentatively, D is TRBD1 (6 bases). Germline V gene lookup returns CDR1 KGHSH and CDR2 LQKENI. Trimming took 3 bases from V and 8 from J, leaving 14 bases between them. This CDR3 has 13 amino acids. DNA of the CDR3: TGTGCCAGCTCACCGAGACAGGCGGTTCAGCAGTACTTC. Translated: CASSPRQAVQQYF.

The chain couples TRBV5-1 to TRBJ1-1; TRBD1 matches 9 bases. The CDR3 totals 17 residues. The germline gives CDR1 SGHRS, CDR2 YFSETQ. The ends lost 0 bases at V and 0 bases at J; junction bases unmatched: 6. CDR3 DNA sequence: TGCGCCAGCAGCTTGGGGACAGGGGCAACTATGAACACTGAAGCTTTCTTT. Protein: CASSLGTGATMNTEAFF. The whole variable domain, filled in from reference TRBV5-1 and TRBJ1-1, reads KAGVTQTPRYLIKTRGQQVTLSCSPISGHRSVSWYQQTPGQGLQFLFEYFSETQRNKGNFPGRFSGRQFSNSRSEMNVSTLELGDSALYLCASSLGTGATMNTEAFFGQGTRLTVV.

The CDR3 region has the DNA TGCAGCGTTGATCCTAGCACAGATACGCAGTATTTT. This codes for CSVDPSTDTQYF. The gene calls are TRBV29-1 and TRBJ2-3; no firm D call. This CDR3 spans 12 amino acids. The germline V gene encodes CDR1 SQVTM and CDR2 ANQGSEA. The ends were cut back, 3 bases at V and 0 bases at J, with 4 bases in the middle.

This clone was detected only once. CDR3 in DNA: TGTGCCAGCAGTCTCCTCTCCTACGAGCAGTACTTC. This sequence encodes CASSLLSYEQYF. The genes are TRBV28 and TRBJ2-7; no reliable D call. Germline V gene data show CDR1 as MDHEN and CDR2 as SYDVKM. This CDR3 comprises 12 residues. Trimming stripped 5 bases from V and 0 bases from J, with 5 bases between.

The table lists this clone with a count of one. The chain uses TRBV10-1 and TRBJ2-1; 7 nucleotides align to TRBD2. The CDR3 contains 18 residues. Germline values: CDR1 WNHNN, CDR2 SYGVQD (reference sequence). The junction had 15 bases not matched to a gene; V was cut back by 5 bases and J by 2 bases. CDR3: CASSFRDLASGTYNEQFF. The CDR3 coding sequence is TGCGCCAGCAGTTTCAGGGACTTGGCTAGCGGCACCTACAATGAGCAGTTCTTC.

The CDR3: CASSGQGSSYNSPLHF. DNA of the CDR3: TGCGCCAGCAGTGGACAGGGGAGCTCCTATAATTCACCCCTCCACTTT. The genes are TRBV10-2 and TRBJ1-6; 8 bases map to TRBD1. CDR3 length: 16 residues. The J segment lost 0 bases and the V segment lost 4 bases, leaving 2 bases of the junction unmatched. The V gene's germline CDR1 is WSHSY and CDR2 SAAADI.